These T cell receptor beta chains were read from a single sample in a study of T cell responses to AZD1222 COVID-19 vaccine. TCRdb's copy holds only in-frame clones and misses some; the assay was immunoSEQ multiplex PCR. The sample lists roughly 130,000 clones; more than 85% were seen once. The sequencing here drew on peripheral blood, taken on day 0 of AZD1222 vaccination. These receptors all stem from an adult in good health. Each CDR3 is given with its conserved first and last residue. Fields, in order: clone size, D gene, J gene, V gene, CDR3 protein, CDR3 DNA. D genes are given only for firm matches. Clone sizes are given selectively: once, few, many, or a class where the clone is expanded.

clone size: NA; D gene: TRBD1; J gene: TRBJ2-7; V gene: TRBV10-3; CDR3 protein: CAISEVGDRNSYEQYF; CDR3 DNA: TGTGCCATCAGTGAAGTAGGGGACAGAAACTCCTACGAGCAGTACTTC
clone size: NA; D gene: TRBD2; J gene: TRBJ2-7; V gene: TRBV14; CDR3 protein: CASRATGKAGYEQYF; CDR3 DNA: TGTGCCAGCAGAGCCACGGGAAAAGCGGGGTACGAGCAGTACTTC
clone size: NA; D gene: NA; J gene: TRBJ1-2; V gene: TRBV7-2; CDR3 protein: CASSPSPVYGYTF; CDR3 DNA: TGTGCCAGCAGCCCGTCCCCCGTCTATGGCTACACCTTC
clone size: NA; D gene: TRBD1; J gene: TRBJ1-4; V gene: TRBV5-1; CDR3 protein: CASSYVTGNEKLFF; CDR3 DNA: TGCGCCAGCAGCTATGTGACAGGGAATGAAAAACTGTTTTTT
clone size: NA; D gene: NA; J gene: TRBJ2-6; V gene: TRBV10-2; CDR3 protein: CASSEGGANVLTF; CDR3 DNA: TGCGCCAGCAGTGAGGGTGGGGCCAACGTCCTGACTTTC
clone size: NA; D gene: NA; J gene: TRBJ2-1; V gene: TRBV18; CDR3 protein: CASSETRNEQFF; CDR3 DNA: TGTGCCAGCTCAGAGACCCGCAATGAGCAGTTCTTC
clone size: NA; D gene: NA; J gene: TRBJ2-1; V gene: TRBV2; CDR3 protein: CASRGGLSSYNEQFF; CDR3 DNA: TGTGCCAGCCGTGGGGGTCTTAGCTCCTACAATGAGCAGTTCTTC
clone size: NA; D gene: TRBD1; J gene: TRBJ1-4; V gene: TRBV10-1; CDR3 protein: CASSAGDRAEKLFF; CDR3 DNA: TGCGCCAGCAGTGCGGGCGACAGGGCTGAAAAACTGTTTTTT
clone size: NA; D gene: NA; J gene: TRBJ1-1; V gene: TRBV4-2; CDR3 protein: CASSPVGVRTEAFF; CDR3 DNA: TGTGCCAGCAGCCCGGTTGGAGTGCGCACTGAAGCTTTCTTT
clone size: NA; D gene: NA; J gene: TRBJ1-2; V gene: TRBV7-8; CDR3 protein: CASSLRTLGADGYTF; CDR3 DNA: TGTGCCAGCAGTCTCCGAACACTAGGAGCTGATGGCTACACCTTC
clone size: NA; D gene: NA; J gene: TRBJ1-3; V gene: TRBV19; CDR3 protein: CASSRQPRSSGNTIYF; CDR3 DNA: TGTGCCAGTAGTCGACAGCCGCGATCCTCTGGAAACACCATATATTTT
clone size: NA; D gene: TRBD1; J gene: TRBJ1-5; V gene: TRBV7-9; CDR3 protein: CASSPPGQGTQPQHF; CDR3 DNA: TGTGCCAGCAGCCCCCCGGGACAGGGGACACAGCCCCAGCATTTT
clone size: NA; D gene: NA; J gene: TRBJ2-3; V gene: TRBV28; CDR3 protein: CASRSGGPDTQYF; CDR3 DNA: TGTGCCAGCAGAAGTGGGGGCCCAGATACGCAGTATTTT
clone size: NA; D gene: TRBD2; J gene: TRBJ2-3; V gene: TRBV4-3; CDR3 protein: CASSWTSGGTDTQYF; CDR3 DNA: TGCGCCAGCAGCTGGACTAGCGGGGGGACAGATACGCAGTATTTT
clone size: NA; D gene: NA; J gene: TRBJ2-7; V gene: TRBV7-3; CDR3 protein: CASSSRGGREQYF; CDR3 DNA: TGTGCCAGCAGCTCCAGGGGGGGTCGCGAGCAGTACTTC
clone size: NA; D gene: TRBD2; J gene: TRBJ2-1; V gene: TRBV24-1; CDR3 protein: CATSDWGLADSYNEQFF; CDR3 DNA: TGTGCCACCAGTGATTGGGGACTAGCGGATTCCTACAATGAGCAGTTCTTC
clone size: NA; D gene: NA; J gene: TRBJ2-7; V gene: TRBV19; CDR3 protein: CASSTKGGTIYEQYF; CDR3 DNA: TGTGCCAGTAGTACGAAGGGGGGCACGATCTACGAGCAGTACTTC
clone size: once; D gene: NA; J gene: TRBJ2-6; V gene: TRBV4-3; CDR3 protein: CASSQETLGTGANVLTF; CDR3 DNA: TGCGCCAGCAGCCAAGAAACTTTGGGGACTGGGGCCAACGTCCTGACTTTC
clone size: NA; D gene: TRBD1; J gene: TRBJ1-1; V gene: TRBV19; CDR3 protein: CASSFRGGTEAFF; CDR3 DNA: TGTGCCAGTAGTTTCAGGGGGGGCACTGAAGCTTTCTTT
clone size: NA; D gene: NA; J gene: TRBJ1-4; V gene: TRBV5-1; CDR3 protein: CASSQGHNINNEKLFF; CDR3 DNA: TGCGCCAGCAGCCAGGGACACAACATCAATAATGAAAAACTGTTTTTT
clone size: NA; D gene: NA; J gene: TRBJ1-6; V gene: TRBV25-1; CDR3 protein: CASSEGSSYNSPLHF; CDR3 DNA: TGTGCCAGCAGTGAGGGAAGCTCCTATAATTCACCCCTCCACTTT
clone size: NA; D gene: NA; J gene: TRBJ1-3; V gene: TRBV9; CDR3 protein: CASSGRGSGNTIYF; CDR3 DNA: TGTGCCAGCAGTGGGAGGGGGTCTGGAAACACCATATATTTT
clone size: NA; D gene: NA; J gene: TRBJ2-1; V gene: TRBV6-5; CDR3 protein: CASSIQSSYNEQFF; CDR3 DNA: TGTGCCAGCAGCATACAGAGCTCCTACAATGAGCAGTTCTTC
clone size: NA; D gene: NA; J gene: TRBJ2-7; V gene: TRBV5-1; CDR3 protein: CASSPLGGNYEQYF; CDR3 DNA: TGCGCCAGCAGTCCACTAGGGGGGAACTACGAGCAGTACTTC
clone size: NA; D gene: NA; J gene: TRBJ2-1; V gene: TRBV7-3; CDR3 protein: CASSLSGSYNEQFF; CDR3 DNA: TGTGCCAGCAGCTTGAGCGGATCCTACAATGAGCAGTTCTTC